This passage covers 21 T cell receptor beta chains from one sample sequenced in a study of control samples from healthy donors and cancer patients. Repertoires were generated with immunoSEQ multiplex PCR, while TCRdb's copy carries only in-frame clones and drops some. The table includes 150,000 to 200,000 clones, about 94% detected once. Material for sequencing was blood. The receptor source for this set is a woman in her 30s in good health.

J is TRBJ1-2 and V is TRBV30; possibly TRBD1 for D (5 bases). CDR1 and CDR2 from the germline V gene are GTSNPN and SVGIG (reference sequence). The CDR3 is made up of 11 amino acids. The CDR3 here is CASSGNYGYTF. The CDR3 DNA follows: TGTGCTTCTTCAGGGAACTATGGCTACACCTTC. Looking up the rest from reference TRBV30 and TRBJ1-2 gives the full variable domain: SQTIHQWPATLVQPVGSPLSLECTVEGTSNPNLYWYRQAAGRGLQLLFYSVGIGQISSEVPQNLSASRPQDRQFILSSKKLLLSDSGFYLCASSGNYGYTFGSGTRLTVV.

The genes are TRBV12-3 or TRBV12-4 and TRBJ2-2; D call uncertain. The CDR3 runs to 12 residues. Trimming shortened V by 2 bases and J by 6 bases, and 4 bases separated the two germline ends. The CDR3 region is CASSLFAGELFF. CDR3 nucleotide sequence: TGTGCCAGCAGTTTATTTGCCGGGGAGCTGTTTTTT.

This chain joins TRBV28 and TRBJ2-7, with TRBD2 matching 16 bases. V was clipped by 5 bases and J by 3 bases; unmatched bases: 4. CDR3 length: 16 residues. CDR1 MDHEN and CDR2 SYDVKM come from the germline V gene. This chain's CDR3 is CASSPGLAGGLYEQYF. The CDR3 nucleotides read TGTGCCAGCAGTCCGGGACTAGCGGGAGGGCTCTACGAGCAGTACTTC.

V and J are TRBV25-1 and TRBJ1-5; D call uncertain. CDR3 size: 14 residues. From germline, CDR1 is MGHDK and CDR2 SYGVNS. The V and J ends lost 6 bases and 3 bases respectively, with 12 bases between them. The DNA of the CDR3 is TGTGCCAGCAGCCACGCGGGTTTCAATCAGCCCCAGCATTTT. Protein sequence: CASSHAGFNQPQHF.

The CDR3 protein is CASSSEPNTGELFF. The CDR3 DNA reads TGTGCCAGCAGTTCGGAGCCAAACACCGGGGAGCTGTTTTTT. The gene calls are TRBV6-5 and TRBJ2-2; D gene ambiguous. Germline loops: CDR1 MNHEY, CDR2 SVGAGI. The CDR3 extends over 14 amino acids. Trimming removed 4 bases at V and 2 bases at J, with 8 bases between.

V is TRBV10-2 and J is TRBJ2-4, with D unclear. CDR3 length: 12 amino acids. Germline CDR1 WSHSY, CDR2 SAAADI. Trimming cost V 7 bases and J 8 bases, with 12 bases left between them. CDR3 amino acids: CASKSPEDIQYF. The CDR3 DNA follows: TGCGCCAGCAAGAGCCCCGAGGACATTCAGTACTTC.

For the CDR3, the DNA is TGTGCCAGCAGCTTAGGTGTAGCGGGAGGGGCTGAGCAGTTCTTC. Protein: CASSLGVAGGAEQFF. This sequence joins TRBV7-3 and TRBJ2-1, with TRBD2 matching over 11 bases. Per germline, CDR1 SGHTA and CDR2 FQGTGA. V lost 2 bases and J lost 9; bases outside the gene matches: 6. This CDR3 spans 15 amino acids. Looking up the rest from reference TRBV7-3 and TRBJ2-1 gives the full variable domain: GAGVSQTPSNKVTEKGKYVELRCDPISGHTALYWYRQSLGQGPEFLIYFQGTGAADDSGLPNDRFFAVRPEGSVSTLKIQRTERGDSAVYLCASSLGVAGGAEQFFGPGTRLTVL.

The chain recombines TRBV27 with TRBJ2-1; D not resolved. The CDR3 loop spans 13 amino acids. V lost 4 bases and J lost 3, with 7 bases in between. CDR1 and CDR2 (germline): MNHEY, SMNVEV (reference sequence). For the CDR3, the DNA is TGTGCCAGCAGTTCGTGGAACTACAATGAGCAGTTCTTC. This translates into CASSSWNYNEQFF.

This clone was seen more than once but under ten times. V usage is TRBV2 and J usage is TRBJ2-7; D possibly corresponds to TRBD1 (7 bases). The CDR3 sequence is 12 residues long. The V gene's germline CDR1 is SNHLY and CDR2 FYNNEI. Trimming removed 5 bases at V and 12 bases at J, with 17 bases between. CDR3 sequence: CASSPEAGQPYF. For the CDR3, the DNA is TGTGCCAGCAGTCCGGAGGCGGGACAGCCGTACTTC. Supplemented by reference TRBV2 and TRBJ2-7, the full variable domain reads EPEVTQTPSHQVTQMGQEVILRCVPISNHLYFYWYRQILGQKVEFLVSFYNNEISEKSEIFDDQFSVERPDGSNFTLKIRSTKLEDSAMYFCASSPEAGQPYFGPGTRLTVT.

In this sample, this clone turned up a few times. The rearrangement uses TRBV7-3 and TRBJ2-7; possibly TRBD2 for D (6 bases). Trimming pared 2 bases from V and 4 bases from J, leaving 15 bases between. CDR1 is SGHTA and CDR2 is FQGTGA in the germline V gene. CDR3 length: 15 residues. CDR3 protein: CASSLQGGAGYEQYF. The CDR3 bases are TGTGCCAGCAGCTTACAGGGCGGGGCTGGGTACGAGCAGTACTTC.

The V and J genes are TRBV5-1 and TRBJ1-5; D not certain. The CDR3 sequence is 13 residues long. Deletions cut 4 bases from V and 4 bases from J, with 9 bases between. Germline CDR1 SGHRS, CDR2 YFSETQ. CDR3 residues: CASSLGDNQPQHF. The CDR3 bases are TGCGCCAGCAGCCTTGGGGATAATCAGCCCCAGCATTTT.

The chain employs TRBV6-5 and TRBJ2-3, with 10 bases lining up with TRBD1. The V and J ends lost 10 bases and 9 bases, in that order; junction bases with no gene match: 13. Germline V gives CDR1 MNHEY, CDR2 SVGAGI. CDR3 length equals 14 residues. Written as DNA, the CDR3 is TGTGCCACAATCCGGGACAGGGGAATTGGGACGCAGTATTTT. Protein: CATIRDRGIGTQYF.

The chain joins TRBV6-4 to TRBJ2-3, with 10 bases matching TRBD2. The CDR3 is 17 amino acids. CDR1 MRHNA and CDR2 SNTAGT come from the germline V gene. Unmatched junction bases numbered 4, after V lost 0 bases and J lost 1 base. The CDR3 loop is CASSDSPGTSGTDTQYF. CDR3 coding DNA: TGTGCCAGCAGTGACTCACCCGGGACTAGCGGCACAGATACGCAGTATTTT.

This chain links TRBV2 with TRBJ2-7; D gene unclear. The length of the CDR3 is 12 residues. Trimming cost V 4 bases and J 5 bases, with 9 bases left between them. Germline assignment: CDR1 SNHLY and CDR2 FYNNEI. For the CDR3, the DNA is TGTGCCAGCAGTGTTGAAGGGAACGAGCAGTACTTC. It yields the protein CASSVEGNEQYF. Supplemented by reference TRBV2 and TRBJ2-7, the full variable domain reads EPEVTQTPSHQVTQMGQEVILRCVPISNHLYFYWYRQILGQKVEFLVSFYNNEISEKSEIFDDQFSVERPDGSNFTLKIRSTKLEDSAMYFCASSVEGNEQYFGPGTRLTVT.

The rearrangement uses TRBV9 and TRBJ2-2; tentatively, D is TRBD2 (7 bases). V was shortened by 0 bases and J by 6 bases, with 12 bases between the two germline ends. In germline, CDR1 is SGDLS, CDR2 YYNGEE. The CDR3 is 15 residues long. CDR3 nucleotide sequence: TGTGCCAGCAGCGTAGCTGGGGAGGGGGCCGGGGAGCTGTTTTTT. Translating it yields CASSVAGEGAGELFF.

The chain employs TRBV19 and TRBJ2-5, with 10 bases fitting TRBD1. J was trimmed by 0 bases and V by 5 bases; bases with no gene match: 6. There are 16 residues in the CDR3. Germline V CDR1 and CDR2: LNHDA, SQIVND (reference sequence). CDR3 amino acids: CASSSRGQGYQETQYF. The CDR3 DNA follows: TGTGCCAGTAGTTCCCGGGGACAGGGGTACCAAGAGACCCAGTACTTC.

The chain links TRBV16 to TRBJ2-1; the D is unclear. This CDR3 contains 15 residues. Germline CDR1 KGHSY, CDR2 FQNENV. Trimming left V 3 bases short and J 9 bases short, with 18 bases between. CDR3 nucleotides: TGTGCCAGCAGCCACTCCCTGGGCCCTAGGAGTGAGCAGTTCTTC. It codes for CASSHSLGPRSEQFF.

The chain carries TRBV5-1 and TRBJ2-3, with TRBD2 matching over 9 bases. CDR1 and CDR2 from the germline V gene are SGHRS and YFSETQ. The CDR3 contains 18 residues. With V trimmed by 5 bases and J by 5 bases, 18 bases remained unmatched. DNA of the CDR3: TGCGCCAGCAGTCTTGAGCTCCCGCGCGGGAGGGGAGTAGATACGCAGTATTTT. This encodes CASSLELPRGRGVDTQYF.

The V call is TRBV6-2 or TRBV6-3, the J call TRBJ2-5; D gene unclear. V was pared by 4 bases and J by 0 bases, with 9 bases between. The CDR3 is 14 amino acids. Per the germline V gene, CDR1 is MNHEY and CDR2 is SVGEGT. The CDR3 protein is CASSLADYQETQYF. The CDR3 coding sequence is TGTGCCAGCAGTTTGGCCGACTACCAAGAGACCCAGTACTTC.

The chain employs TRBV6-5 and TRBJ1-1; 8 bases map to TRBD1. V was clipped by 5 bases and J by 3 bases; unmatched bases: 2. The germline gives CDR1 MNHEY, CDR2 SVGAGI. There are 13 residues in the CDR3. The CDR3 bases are TGTGCCAGCAGTAAGGACAGGGACACTGAAGCTTTCTTT. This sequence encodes CASSKDRDTEAFF.

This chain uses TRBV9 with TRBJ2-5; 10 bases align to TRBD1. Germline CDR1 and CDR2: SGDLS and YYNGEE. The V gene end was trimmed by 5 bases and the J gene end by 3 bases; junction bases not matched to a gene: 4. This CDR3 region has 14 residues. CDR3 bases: TGTGCCAGCAGTGTCGGGACAGGGGAAGAGACCCAGTACTTC. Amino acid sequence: CASSVGTGEETQYF. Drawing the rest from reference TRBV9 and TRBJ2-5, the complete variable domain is DSGVTQTPKHLITATGQRVTLRCSPRSGDLSVYWYQQSLDQGLQFLIQYYNGEERAKGNILERFSAQQFPDLHSELNLSSLELGDSALYFCASSVGTGEETQYFGPGTRLLVL.